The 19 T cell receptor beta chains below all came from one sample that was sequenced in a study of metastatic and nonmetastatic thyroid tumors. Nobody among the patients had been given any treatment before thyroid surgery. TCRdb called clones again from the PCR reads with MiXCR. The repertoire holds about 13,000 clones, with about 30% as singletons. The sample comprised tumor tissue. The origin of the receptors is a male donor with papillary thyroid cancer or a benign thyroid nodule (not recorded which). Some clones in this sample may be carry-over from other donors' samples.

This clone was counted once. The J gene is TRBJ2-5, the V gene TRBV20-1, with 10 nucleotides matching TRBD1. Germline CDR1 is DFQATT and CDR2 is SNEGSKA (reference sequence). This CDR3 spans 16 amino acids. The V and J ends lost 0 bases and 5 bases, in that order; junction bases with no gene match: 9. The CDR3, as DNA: TGCAGTGCTAGAGATAGTAAACGGGACAGGGGCGAGACCCAGTACTTC. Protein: CSARDSKRDRGETQYF.

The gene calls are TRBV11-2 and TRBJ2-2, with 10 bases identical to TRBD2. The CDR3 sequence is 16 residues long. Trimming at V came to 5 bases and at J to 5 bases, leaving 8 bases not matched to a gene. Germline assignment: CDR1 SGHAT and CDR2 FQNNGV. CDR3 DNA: TGTGCCAGCAGCCAGAAAGCGGGAGGGACGACCGGGGAGCTGTTTTTT. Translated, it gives CASSQKAGGTTGELFF.

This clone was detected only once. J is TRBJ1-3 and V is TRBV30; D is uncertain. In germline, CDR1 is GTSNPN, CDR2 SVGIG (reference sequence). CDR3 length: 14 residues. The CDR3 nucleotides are TGTGCTCAGATGCGAAGGACCTCTGGAAACACCATATATTTT. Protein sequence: CAQMRRTSGNTIYF. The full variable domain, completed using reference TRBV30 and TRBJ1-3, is SQTIHQWPATLVQPVGSPLSLECTVEGTSNPNLYWYRQAAGRGLQLLFYSVGIGQISSEVPQNLSASRPQDRQFILSSKKLLLSDSGFYLCAQMRRTSGNTIYFGEGSWLTVV.

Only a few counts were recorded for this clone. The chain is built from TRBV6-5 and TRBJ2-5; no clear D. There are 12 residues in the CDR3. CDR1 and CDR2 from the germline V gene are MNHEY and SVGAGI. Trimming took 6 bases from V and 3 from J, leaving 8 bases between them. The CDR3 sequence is CASRAAEETQYF. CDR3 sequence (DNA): TGTGCCAGCAGGGCTGCAGAAGAGACCCAGTACTTC.

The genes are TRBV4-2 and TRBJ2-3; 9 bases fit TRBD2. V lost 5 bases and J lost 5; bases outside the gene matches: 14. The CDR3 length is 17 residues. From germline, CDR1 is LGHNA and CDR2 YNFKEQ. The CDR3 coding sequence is TGTGCCAGCAGCTCAAGGACCTTAGCGGGAGAAGGAGATACGCAGTATTTT. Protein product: CASSSRTLAGEGDTQYF.

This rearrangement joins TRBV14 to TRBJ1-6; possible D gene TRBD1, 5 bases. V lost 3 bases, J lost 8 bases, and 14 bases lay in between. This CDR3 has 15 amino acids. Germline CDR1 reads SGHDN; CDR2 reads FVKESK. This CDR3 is CASSQRGGNYSPLHF. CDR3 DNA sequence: TGTGCCAGCAGCCAGCGGGGGGGGAATTATTCACCCCTCCACTTT.

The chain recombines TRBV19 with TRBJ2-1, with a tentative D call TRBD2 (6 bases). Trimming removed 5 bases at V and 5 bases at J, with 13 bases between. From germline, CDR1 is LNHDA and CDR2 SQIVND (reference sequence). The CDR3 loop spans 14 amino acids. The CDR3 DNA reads TGTGCCAGTAGTTTTCTCGGGAGTCACAATGAGCAGTTCTTC. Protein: CASSFLGSHNEQFF.

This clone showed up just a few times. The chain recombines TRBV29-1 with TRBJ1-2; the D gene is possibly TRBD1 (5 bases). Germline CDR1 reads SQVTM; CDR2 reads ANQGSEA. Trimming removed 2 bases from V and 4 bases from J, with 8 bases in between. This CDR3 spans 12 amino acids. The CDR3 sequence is CSVEFGGYGYTF. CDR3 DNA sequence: TGCAGCGTTGAATTCGGGGGCTATGGCTACACCTTC.

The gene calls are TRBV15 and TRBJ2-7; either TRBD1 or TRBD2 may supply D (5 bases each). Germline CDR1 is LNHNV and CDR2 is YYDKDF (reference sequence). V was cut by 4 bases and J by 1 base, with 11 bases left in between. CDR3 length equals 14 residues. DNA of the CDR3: TGTGCCACCAGCACCTACGGGGCTTCCTACGAGCAGTACTTC. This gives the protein CATSTYGASYEQYF.

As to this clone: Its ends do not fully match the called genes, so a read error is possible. The CDR3 region has the DNA TGTGCCAGCATCTTAACCCGGACCGCCTCAGAAGGCTACACCTTC. Translated: CASILTRTASEGYTF. This rearrangement joins TRBV7-8 to TRBJ1-2; D is uncertain. Germline assignment: CDR1 SGHVS and CDR2 FQNEAQ. CDR3 length: 15 amino acids.

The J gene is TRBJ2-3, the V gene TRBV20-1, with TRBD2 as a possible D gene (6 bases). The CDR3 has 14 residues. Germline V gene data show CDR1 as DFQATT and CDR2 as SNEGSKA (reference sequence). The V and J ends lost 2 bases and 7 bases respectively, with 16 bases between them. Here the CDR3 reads CSARPPQRAHTQYF. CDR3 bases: TGCAGTGCTAGACCTCCACAGCGGGCTCATACGCAGTATTTT.

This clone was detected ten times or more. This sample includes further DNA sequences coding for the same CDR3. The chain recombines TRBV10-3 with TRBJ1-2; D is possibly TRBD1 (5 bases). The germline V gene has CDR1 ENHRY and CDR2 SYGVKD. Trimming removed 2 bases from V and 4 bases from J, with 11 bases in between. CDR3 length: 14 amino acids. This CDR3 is CAISEDPGTYGYTF. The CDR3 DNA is TGTGCCATCAGTGAGGACCCAGGGACCTATGGCTACACCTTC.

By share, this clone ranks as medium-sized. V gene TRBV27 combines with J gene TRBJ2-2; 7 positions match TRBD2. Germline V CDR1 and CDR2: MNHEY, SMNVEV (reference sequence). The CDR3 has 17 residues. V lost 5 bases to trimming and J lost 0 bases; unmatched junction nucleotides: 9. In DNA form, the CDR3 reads TGTGCCAGCAGTCCACCCCCTAGCGGCGCGAACACCGGGGAGCTGTTTTTT. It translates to CASSPPPSGANTGELFF.

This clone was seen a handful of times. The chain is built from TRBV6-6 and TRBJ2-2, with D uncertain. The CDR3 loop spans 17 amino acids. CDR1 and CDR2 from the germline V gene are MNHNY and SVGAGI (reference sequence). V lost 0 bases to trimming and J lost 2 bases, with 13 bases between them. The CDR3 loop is CASSYSGRPANTGELFF. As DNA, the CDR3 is TGTGCCAGCAGTTACTCTGGCAGACCTGCTAACACCGGGGAGCTGTTTTTT.

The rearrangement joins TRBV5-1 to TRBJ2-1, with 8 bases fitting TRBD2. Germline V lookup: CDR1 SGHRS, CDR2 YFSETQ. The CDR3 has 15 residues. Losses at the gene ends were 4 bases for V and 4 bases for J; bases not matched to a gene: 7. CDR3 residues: CASSPTGLEYNEQFF. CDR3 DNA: TGCGCCAGCAGCCCCACGGGACTAGAATACAATGAGCAGTTCTTC.

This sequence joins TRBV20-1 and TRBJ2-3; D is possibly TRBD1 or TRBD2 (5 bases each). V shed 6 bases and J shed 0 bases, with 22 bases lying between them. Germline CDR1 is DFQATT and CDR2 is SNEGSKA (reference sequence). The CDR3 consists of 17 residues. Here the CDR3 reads CSAPGRLRSPSTDTQYF. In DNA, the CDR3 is TGCAGTGCCCCAGGGAGACTCCGGTCTCCTAGCACAGATACGCAGTATTTT.

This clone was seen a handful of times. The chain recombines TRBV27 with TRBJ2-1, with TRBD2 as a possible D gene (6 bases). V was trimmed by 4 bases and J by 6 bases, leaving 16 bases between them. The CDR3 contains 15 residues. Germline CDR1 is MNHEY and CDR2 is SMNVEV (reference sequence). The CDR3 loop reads CASSSILPGGNEQFF. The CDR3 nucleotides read TGTGCCAGCAGTTCCATACTCCCCGGGGGCAATGAGCAGTTCTTC.

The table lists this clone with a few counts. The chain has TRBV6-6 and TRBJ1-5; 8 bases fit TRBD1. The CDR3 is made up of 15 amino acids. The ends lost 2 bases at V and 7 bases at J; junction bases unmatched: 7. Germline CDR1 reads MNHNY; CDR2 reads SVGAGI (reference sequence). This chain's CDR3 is CASSYQGAGDQPQHF. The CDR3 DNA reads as TGTGCCAGCAGTTACCAGGGGGCAGGGGACCAGCCCCAGCATTTT.

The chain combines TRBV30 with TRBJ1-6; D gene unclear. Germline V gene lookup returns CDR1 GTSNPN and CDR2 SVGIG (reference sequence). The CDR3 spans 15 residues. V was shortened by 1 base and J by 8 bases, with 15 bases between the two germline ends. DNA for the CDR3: TGTGCCTGGAGTGGCCTGCTGTTGAGGGATTCACCCCTCCACTTT. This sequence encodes CAWSGLLLRDSPLHF.